This T cell receptor (beta chain) was sequenced for a study of response to subunit inactivated influenza vaccine. Study findings and constraints: The study's authors posited that every seasonal influenza vaccination enlists few new T cells.

The sample holds a few counts of this clonotype. What it binds is not known. The CDR3 spans 18 residues. V shed 0 bases, J shed 0 bases, and the junction held 8 bases outside the gene matches. The V gene's germline CDR1 is KGHDR and CDR2 SFDVKD. TCRdb reanalysed the RT-PCR reads using MiXCR and keeps one entry per CDR3 protein. Among about 780,000 distinct CDR3 sequences listed, about 18% were seen once. The chain has TRBV24-1 and TRBJ2-3; 7 positions match TRBD1. The clonotype was recovered from a man aged 45-65 years who received an inactivated influenza vaccine. Sample: PBMCs from blood, taken roughly 5 days after vaccination. The CDR3 coding sequence is TGTGCCACCAGTGATTTGCGAACCGGGACAGCGAGCACAGATACGCAGTATTTT. This encodes CATSDLRTGTASTDTQYF.